This TCR beta chain was obtained from a study of T-cell reconstitution after alpha-beta-depleted transplantation in children. Unique molecular identifiers featured in how the TCRbeta library was prepared. Using its own MiXCR run on the PCR reads, TCRdb lists one record per CDR3 protein. The repertoire holds 140,000 to 150,000 distinct CDR3 sequences, around 9% seen once, with 15% to 20% in the top ten. From germline, CDR1 is SGHTA and CDR2 FQGNSA. This CDR3 is 15 amino acids long. Trimming at V came to 5 bases and at J to 6 bases, leaving 5 bases not matched to a gene. Study results and caveats: Several hundred graft clones that had expanded were reportedly the source of alpha-beta T cells about two months after transplant. Day-60 TCRbeta diversity that was high in some patients was derived from surviving recipient T cells and thymic progenitors. Once a year had passed after transplant, T-cell counts and diversity came mostly from newly produced T cells.

This clonotype has ten or more counts. Its target is unknown. The sequence came from a female patient aged 2 to 10 who had a stem cell transplant for congenital amegakaryocytic thrombocytopenia, so the T cells may come from the graft donor. Sample: PBMCs, mostly from graft donor cells, taken 180 days after TCRalphabeta/CD19-depleted stem cell transplant. The chain couples TRBV7-2 to TRBJ2-3, with 13 bases that match TRBD2. The CDR3 DNA reads TGTGCCAGCAGCGTGACTAGCGGGAGGTCTGATACGCAGTATTTT. This encodes CASSVTSGRSDTQYF.